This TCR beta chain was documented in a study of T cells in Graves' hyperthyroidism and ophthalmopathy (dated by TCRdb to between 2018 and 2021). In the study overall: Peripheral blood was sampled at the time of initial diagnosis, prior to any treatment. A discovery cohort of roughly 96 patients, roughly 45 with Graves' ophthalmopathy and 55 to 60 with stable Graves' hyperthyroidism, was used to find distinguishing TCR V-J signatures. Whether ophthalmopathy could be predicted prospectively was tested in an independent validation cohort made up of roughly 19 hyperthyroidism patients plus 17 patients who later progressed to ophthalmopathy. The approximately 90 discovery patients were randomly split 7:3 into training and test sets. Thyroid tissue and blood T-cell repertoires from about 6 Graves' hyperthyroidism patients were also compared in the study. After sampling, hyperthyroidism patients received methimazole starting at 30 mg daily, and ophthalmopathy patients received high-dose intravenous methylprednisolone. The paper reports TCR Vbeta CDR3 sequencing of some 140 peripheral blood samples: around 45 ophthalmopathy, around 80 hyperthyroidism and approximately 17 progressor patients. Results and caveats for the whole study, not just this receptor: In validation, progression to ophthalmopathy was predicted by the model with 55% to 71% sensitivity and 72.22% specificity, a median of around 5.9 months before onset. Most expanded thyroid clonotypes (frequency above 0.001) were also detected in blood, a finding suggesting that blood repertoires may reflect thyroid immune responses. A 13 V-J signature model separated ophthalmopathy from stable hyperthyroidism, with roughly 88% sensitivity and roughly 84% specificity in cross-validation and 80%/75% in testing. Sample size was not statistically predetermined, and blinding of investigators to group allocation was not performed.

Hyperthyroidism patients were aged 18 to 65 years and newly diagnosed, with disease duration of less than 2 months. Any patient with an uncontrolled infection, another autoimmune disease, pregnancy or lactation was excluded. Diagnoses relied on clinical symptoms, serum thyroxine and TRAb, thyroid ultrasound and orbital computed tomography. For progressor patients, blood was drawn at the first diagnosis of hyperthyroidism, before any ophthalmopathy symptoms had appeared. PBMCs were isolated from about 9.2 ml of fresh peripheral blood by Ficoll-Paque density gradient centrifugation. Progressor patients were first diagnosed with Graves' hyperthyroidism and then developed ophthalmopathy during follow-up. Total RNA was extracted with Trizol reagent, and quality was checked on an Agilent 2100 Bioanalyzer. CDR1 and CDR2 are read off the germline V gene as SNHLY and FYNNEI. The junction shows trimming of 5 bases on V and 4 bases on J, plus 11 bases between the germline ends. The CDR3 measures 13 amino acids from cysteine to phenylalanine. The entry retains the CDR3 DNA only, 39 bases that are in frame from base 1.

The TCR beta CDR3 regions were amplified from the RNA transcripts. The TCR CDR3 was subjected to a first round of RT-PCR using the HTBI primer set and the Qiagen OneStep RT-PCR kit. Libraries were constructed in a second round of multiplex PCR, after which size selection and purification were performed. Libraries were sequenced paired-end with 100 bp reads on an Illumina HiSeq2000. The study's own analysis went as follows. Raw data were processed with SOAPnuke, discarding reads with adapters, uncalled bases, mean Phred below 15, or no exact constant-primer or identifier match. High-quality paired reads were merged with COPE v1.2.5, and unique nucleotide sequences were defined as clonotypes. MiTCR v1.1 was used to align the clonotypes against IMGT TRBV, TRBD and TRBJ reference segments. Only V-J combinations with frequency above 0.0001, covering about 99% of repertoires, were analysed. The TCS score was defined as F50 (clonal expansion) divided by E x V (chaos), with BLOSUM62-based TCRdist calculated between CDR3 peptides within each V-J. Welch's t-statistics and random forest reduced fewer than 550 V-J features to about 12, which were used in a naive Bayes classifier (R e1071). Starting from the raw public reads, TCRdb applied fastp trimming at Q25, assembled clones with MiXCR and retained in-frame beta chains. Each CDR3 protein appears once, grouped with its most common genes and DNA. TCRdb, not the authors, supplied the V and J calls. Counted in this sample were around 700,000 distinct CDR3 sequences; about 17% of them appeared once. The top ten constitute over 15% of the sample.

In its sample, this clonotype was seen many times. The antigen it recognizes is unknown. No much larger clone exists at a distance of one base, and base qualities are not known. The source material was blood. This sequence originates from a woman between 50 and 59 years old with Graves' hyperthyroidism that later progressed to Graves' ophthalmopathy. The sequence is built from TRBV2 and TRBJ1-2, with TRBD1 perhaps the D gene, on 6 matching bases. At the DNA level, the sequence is TGTGCCAGCAGTCCACAGGGCACCTATGGCTACACCTTC. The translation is CASSPQGTYGYTF.